Listed here is a single T cell receptor beta chain. The cohort excluded patients with autoimmune disease history or systemic immunosuppression. This sample is drawn from a study of OX40 agonist ivuxolimab in advanced cancers. Study context: Ivuxolimab, which patients received intravenously every 2 weeks, was dosed at 0.01 to 10 mg/kg. Earlier anti-PD-1, anti-PD-L1 or anti-CTLA-4 therapy was permitted; 30% to 50% had received some.

The assay was immunoSEQ multiplex PCR, and TCRdb's table has in-frame clones only and misses some. The sample records under 100,000 clones, 84% being singletons. Germline trimming cut 1 base from V and 1 base from J; bases unmatched to any gene: 3. CDR1 is SGHTA, CDR2 FQGNSA, per germline. The CDR3 loop spans 16 amino acids. The J gene is TRBJ2-7, the V gene TRBV7-2; TRBD2 agrees at 11 bases. The sequence came from an adult with an advanced solid tumor such as melanoma, head and neck, liver or kidney cancer. The sample in question was CD4+ or CD8+ T cells sorted from blood, obtained in a trial of the OX40 agonist ivuxolimab. The CDR3 sequence: CASSLVTSGGSYEQYF. In DNA form, the CDR3 reads TGTGCCAGCAGCTTAGTAACTAGCGGGGGATCCTACGAGCAGTACTTC.